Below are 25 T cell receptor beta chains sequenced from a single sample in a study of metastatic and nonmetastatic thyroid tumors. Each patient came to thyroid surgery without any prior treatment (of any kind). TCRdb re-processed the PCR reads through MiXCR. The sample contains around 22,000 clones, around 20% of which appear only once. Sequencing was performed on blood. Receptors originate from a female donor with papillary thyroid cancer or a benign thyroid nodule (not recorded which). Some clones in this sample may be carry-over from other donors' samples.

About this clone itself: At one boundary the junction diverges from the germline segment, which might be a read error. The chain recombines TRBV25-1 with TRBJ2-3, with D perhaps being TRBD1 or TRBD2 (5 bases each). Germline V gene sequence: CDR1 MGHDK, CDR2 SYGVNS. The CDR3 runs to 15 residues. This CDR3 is CASSEAQGVSDTQYF. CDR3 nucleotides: TGTGCCAGCAGTGAGGCGCAGGGAGTATCAGATACGCAGTACTTT.

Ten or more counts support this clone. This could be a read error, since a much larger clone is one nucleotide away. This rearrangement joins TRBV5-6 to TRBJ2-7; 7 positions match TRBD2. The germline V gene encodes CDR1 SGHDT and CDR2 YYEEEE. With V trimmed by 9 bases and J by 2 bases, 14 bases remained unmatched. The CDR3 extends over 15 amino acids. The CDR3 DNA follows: TGTGCCAACAGACCACCCGGGGGGTCCCCCTACGAGCAGTACTTC. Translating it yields CANRPPGGSPYEQYF.

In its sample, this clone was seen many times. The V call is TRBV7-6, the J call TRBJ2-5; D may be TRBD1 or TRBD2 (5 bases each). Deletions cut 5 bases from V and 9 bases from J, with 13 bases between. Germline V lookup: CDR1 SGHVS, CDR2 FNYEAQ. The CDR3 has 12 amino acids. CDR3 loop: CASSPSGQAQYF. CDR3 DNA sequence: TGTGCCAGCAGCCCCTCGGGGCAGGCCCAGTACTTC. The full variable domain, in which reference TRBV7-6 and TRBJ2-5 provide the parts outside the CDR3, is GAGVSQSPRYKVTKRGQDVALRCDPISGHVSLYWYRQALGQGPEFLTYFNYEAQQDKSGLPNDRFSAERPEGSISTLTIQRTEQRDSAMYRCASSPSGQAQYFGPGTRLLVL.

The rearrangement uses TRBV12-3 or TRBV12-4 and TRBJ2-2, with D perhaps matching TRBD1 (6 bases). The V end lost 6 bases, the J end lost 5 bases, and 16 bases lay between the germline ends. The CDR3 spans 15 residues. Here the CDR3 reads CASRNLDSGTGELFF. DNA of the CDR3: TGTGCCAGCAGGAACCTGGACAGTGGGACCGGGGAGCTGTTTTTT.

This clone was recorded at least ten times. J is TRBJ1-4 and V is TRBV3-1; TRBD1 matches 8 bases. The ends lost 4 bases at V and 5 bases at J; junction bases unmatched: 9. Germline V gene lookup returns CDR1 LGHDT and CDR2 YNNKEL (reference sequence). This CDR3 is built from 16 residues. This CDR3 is CASSPRGGQVNEKLFF. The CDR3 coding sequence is TGTGCCAGCAGCCCCAGGGGGGGACAGGTGAATGAAAAACTGTTTTTT.

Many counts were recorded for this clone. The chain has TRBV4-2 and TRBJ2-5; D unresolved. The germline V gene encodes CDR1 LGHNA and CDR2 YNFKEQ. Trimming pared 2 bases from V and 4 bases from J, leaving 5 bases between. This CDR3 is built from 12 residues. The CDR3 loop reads CASSQTGETQYF. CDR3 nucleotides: TGTGCCAGCAGCCAAACCGGAGAGACCCAGTACTTC.

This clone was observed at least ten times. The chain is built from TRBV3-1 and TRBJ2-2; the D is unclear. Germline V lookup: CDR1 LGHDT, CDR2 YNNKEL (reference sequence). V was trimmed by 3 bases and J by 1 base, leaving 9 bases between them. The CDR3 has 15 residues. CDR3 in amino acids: CASSQAERNTGELFF. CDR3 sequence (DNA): TGTGCCAGCAGCCAGGCCGAGCGGAACACCGGGGAGCTGTTTTTT.

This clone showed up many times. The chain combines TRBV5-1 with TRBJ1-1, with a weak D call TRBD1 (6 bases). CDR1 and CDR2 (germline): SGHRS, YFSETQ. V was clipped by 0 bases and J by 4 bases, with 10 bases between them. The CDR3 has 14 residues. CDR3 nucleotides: TGCGCCAGCAGCTTGGAAGGGGGTATCACTGAAGCTTTCTTT. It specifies CASSLEGGITEAFF.

The CDR3 region has the DNA TGTGCCAGCAGCAAAACTGGGACTAGCTTCCTAGATACGCAGTATTTT. Translation: CASSKTGTSFLDTQYF. The chain recombines TRBV7-3 with TRBJ2-3; 9 bases map to TRBD2. The CDR3 consists of 16 residues. The ends lost 5 bases at V and 5 bases at J; junction bases unmatched: 11. Germline V gives CDR1 SGHTA, CDR2 FQGTGA.

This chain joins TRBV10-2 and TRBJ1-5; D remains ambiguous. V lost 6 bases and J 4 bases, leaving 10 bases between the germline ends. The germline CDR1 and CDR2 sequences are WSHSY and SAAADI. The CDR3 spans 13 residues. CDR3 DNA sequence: TGCGCCAGCAGCCAGACCGCGAATCAGCCCCAGCATTTT. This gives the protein CASSQTANQPQHF.

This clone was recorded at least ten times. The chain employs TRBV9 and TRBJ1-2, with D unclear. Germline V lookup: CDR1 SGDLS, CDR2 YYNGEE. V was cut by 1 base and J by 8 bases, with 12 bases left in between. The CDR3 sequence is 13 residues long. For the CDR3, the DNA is TGTGCCAGCAGCGTAACCTACGAGGACGGCTACACCTTC. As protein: CASSVTYEDGYTF.

CDR3 protein: CASSQGTSGVPDTQYF. The CDR3 bases are TGCGCCAGCAGCCAAGGTACTAGCGGGGTACCAGATACGCAGTATTTT. The J gene is TRBJ2-3, the V gene TRBV4-3; 10 nucleotides align to TRBD2. The CDR3 runs to 16 residues. J was trimmed by 4 bases and V by 1 base; bases with no gene match: 5. Germline CDR1 and CDR2: LGHNA and YSLEER.

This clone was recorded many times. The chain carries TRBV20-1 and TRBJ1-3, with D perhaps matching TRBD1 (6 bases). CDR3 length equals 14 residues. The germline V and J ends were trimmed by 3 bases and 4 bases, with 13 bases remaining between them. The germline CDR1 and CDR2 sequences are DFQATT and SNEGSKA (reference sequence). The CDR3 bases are TGCAGTGCTAGTAGGGGGTCGGTAGGAAACACCATATATTTT. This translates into CSASRGSVGNTIYF.

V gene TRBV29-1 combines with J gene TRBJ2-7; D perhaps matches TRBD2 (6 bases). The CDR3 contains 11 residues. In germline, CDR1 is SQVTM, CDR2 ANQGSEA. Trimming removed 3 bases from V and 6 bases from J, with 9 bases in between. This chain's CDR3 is CSVDGDSEQYF. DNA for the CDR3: TGCAGCGTTGACGGGGACTCCGAGCAGTACTTC.

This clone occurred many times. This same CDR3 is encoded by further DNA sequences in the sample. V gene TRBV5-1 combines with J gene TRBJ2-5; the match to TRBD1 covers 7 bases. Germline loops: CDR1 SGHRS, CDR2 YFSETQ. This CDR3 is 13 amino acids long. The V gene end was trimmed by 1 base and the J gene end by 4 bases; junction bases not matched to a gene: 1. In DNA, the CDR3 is TGCGCCAGCAGCTTGAACAGGGGAGAGACCCAGTACTTC. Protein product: CASSLNRGETQYF.

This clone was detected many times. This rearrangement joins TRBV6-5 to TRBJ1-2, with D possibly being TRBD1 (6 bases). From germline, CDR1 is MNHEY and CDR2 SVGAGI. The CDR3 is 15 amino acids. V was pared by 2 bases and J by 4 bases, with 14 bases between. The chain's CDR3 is CASSYEAGVIYGYTF. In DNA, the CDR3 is TGTGCCAGCAGTTACGAGGCAGGGGTGATCTATGGCTACACCTTC.

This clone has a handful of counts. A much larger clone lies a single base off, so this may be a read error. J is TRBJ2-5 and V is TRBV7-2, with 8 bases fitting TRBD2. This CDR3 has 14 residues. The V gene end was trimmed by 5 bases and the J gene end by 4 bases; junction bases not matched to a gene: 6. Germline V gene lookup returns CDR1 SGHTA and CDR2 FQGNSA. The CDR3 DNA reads TGTGCCAGCAGCGCAGGGACTAGAGGAGAGACCCAGTACTTC. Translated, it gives CASSAGTRGETQYF.

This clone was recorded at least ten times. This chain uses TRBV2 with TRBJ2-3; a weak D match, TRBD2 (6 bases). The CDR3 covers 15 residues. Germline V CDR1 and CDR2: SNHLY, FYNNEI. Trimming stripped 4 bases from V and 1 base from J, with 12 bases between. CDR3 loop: CASSGKRAGTDTQYF. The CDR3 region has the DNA TGTGCCAGCAGTGGCAAGCGGGCTGGCACAGATACGCAGTATTTT. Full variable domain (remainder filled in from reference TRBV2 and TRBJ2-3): EPEVTQTPSHQVTQMGQEVILRCVPISNHLYFYWYRQILGQKVEFLVSFYNNEISEKSEIFDDQFSVERPDGSNFTLKIRSTKLEDSAMYFCASSGKRAGTDTQYFGPGTRLTVL.

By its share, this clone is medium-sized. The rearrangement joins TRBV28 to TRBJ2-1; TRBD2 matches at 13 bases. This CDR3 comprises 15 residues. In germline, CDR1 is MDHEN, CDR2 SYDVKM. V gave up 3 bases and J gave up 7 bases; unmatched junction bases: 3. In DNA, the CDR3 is TGTGCCAGCAGTTTCGGACTAGCGGGAGATAATGAGCAGTTCTTC. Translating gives CASSFGLAGDNEQFF. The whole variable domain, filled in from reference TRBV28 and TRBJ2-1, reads DVKVTQSSRYLVKRTGEKVFLECVQDMDHENMFWYRQDPGLGLRLIYFSYDVKMKEKGDIPEGYSVSREKKERFSLILESASTNQTSMYLCASSFGLAGDNEQFFGPGTRLTVL.

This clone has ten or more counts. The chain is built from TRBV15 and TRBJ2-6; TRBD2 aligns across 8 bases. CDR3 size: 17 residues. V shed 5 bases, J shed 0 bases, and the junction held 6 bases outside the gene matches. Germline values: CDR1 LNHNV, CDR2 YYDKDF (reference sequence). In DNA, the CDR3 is TGTGCCACCAGCGACATAGCGGGGATCTCTGGGGCCAACGTCCTGACTTTC. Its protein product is CATSDIAGISGANVLTF.

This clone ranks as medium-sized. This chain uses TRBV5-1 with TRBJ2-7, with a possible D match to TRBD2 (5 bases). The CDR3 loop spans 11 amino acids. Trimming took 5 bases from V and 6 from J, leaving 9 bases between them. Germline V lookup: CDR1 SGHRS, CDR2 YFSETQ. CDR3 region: CASRDEGEQYF. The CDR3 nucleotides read TGCGCCAGCAGAGATGAGGGCGAGCAGTACTTC.

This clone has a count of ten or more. The CDR3 sequence is CASSPAGGSQETQYF. CDR3 in DNA: TGTGCCAGCAGCCCCGCGGGCGGGAGTCAGGAGACCCAGTACTTC. The chain joins TRBV7-3 to TRBJ2-5, with 7 bases matching TRBD2. CDR1 is SGHTA, CDR2 FQGTGA, per germline. This CDR3 is built from 15 residues. With V trimmed by 5 bases and J by 5 bases, 11 bases remained unmatched.

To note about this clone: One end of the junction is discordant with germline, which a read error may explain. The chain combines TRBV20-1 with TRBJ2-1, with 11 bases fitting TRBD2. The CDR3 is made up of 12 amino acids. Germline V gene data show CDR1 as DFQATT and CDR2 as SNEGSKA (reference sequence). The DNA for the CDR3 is TGCAGTGATAGACTAGCGGGGCTTGAGCAGTTCTTC. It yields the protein CSDRLAGLEQFF.

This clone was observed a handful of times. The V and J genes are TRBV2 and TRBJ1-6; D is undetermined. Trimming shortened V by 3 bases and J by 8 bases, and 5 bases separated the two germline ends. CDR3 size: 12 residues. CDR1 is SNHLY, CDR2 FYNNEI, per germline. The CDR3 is CASSDGDSPLHF. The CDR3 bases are TGTGCCAGCAGTGATGGTGATTCACCCCTCCACTTT.

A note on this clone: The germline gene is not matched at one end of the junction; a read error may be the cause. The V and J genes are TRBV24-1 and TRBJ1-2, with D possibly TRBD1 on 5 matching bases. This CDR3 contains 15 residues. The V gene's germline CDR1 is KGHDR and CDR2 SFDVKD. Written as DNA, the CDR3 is TGTGCCACCAGTGACCAACGACAGTGCCACTATGACTACACCTTC. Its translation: CATSDQRQCHYDYTF.